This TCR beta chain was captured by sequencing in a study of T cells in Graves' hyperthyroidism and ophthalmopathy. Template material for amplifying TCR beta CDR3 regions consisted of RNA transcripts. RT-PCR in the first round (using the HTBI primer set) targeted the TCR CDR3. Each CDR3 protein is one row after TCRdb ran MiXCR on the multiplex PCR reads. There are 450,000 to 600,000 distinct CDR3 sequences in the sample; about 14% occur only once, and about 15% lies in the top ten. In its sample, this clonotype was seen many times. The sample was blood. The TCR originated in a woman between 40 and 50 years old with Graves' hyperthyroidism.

The CDR3 spells CASSNYGSTDTQYF. The CDR3 nucleotides read TGCGCCAGCAGCAACTATGGGAGCACAGATACGCAGTATTTT. This rearrangement joins TRBV5-1 to TRBJ2-3; D is unclear. The CDR3 runs to 14 residues. The V end lost 4 bases, the J end lost 0 bases, and 9 bases lay between the germline ends. Per the germline V gene, CDR1 is SGHRS and CDR2 is YFSETQ.